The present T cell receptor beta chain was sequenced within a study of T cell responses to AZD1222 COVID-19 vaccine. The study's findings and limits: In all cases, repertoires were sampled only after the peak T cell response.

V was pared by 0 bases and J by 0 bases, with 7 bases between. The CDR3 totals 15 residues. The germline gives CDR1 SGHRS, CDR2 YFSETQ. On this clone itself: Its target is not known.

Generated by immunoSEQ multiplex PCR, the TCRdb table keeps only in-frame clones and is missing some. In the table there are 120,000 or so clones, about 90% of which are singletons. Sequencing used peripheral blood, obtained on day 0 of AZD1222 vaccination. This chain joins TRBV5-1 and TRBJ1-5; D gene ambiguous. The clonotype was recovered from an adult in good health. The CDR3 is CASSLGQYSNQPQHF. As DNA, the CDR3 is TGCGCCAGCAGCTTGGGACAATATAGCAATCAGCCCCAGCATTTT.